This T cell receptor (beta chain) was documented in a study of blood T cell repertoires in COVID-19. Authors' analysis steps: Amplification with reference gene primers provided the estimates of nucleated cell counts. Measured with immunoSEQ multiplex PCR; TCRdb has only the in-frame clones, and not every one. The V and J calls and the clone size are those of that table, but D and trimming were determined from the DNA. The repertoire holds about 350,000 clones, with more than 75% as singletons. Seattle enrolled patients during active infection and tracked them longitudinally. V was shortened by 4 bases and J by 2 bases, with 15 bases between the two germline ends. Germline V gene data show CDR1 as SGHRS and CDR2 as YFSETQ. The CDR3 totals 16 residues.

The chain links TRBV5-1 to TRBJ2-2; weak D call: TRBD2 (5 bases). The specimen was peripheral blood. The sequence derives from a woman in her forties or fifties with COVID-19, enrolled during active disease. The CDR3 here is CASSRGEAVNTGELFF. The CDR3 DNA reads TGCGCCAGCAGCCGTGGAGAAGCGGTTAACACCGGGGAGCTGTTTTTT.